A single T cell receptor (beta chain) is shown here with its context. Antigen: not known. This sample is drawn from a study of cytomegalovirus exposure and HLA in healthy donors. Study conclusions and caveats: HLA alleles were associated with fewer than 20,000 TCR beta sequences in a later analysis at 0.05 false discovery rate. CMV serostatus was the sole immune exposure information available. A later analysis revealed that TCR association rates differed between HLA loci, peaking at DRB1 and bottoming out at HLA-C.

PCR involved 60 Vbeta and 13 Jbeta primers. TCRdb's table, derived via immunoSEQ multiplex PCR, lists solely in-frame clones and lacks some. The sample includes 100,000 to 150,000 clones, about 80% of them seen just once. Looked up from germline, CDR1 is LGHNA and CDR2 is YNFKEQ. Between the trimmed V and J ends, which lost 3 bases and 2 bases, there was a span of 10 bases. The CDR3 has 15 amino acids. The clonotype comes from a woman aged 45-65 years in good health and CMV-seronegative. The sample consisted of PBMCs. The rearrangement links TRBV4-2 to TRBJ1-4, with a possible D match to TRBD1 (6 bases). Here the CDR3 reads CASSQAQGTNEKLFF. In nucleotides, the CDR3 is TGTGCCAGCAGCCAGGCGCAGGGGACTAATGAAAAACTGTTTTTT.